This TCR beta chain appears in the sequencing data of a study of T cells in Graves' hyperthyroidism and ophthalmopathy. Diagnoses rested on clinical symptoms, serum thyroxine and TRAb, thyroid ultrasound and orbital computed tomography. There were TCR beta CDR3 regions amplified from RNA transcripts. TCR CDR3 regions were first amplified by RT-PCR with HTBI primers. TCRdb redid the calling of the multiplex PCR reads with MiXCR, one entry per CDR3 protein. The sample includes hundreds of thousands of distinct CDR3 sequences, 20% to 25% of them seen just once. CDR3 length equals 15 residues. Deletions cut 3 bases from V and 2 bases from J, with 11 bases between. This clonotype was observed a few times.

The TCR was taken from a man in his fifties with Graves' hyperthyroidism. The chain has TRBV12-3 or TRBV12-4 and TRBJ2-1; possibly TRBD1 or TRBD2 for D (5 bases each). Sequenced input: blood. Here the CDR3 DNA reads TGTGCCAGCAGTTTTTCTAGAGGGGCCTACAATGAGCAGTTCTTC. It yields the protein CASSFSRGAYNEQFF.